Reported below is one T cell receptor (beta chain). The antigen is undetermined. TCRdb passed the RT-PCR reads through MiXCR, listing each CDR3 protein once. The sample has hundreds of thousands of distinct CDR3 sequences; roughly 8.2% are singletons. The sample originates from a study of response to subunit inactivated influenza vaccine. The study, taken as a whole, reports: The authors offered the suggestion that each seasonal influenza vaccination recruits few new T cells.

V trimming: 6 bases; J trimming: 0 bases; junction bases outside the gene matches: 5. Per germline, CDR1 SGHTA and CDR2 FQGNSA. The CDR3 sequence is 15 residues long. The rearrangement joins TRBV7-2 to TRBJ2-3; TRBD2 aligns across 8 bases. Sequencing used PBMCs from blood, obtained roughly 24 months after vaccination. This clonotype was sampled from a man aged 50-75 years who received an inactivated influenza vaccine. CDR3 coding DNA: TGTGCCAGCAGAGCCGGGGGGGGAAGCACAGATACGCAGTATTTT. Translated: CASRAGGGSTDTQYF.